This passage covers 31 T cell receptor beta chains from one sample sequenced in a study of blood T cell repertoires in COVID-19. The table came from immunoSEQ multiplex PCR; TCRdb's copy has only in-frame clones and leaves some out. The sample records 500,000 to 600,000 clones, about 88% being singletons. Sequencing was carried out using peripheral blood. These receptors all stem from a woman between 45 and 60 years old with COVID-19, enrolled during active disease.

The CDR3, as DNA: TGTGCCAGCAGCTTTAAGAGGCCAGATGAGACCCAGTACTTC. Its protein is CASSFKRPDETQYF. The rearrangement joins TRBV28 to TRBJ2-5, with D unresolved. V lost 6 bases to trimming and J lost 5 bases, with 16 bases between them. The CDR3 is 14 amino acids. Germline CDR1 MDHEN, CDR2 SYDVKM. The whole variable domain, filled in from reference TRBV28 and TRBJ2-5, reads DVKVTQSSRYLVKRTGEKVFLECVQDMDHENMFWYRQDPGLGLRLIYFSYDVKMKEKGDIPEGYSVSREKKERFSLILESASTNQTSMYLCASSFKRPDETQYFGPGTRLLVL.

This clone was seen only a few times. This chain uses TRBV30 with TRBJ2-7, with 8 bases aligning to TRBD1. The germline gives CDR1 GTSNPN, CDR2 SVGIG (reference sequence). V dropped 2 bases and J dropped 7; count of bases not matched to a gene: 4. CDR3 length: 12 amino acids. The DNA for the CDR3 is TGTGCCTGGAGTCAGGGGGCGGGGGAGCAGTACTTC. Encoded protein: CAWSQGAGEQYF.

This chain joins TRBV5-1 and TRBJ2-7; 10 nucleotides line up with TRBD1. Germline V gives CDR1 SGHRS, CDR2 YFSETQ. V was pared by 3 bases and J by 3 bases, with 3 bases of the junction left unmatched. CDR3 size: 14 residues. CDR3 residues: CASSSGQGLYEQYF. The DNA for the CDR3 is TGCGCCAGCAGCTCGGGACAGGGGCTCTACGAGCAGTACTTC.

This clone was detected only a few times. V and J are TRBV29-1 and TRBJ1-1; D uncertain. The V and J ends lost 0 bases and 5 bases respectively, with 10 bases between them. The CDR3 has 13 residues. Germline-derived CDR1 and CDR2 are SQVTM and ANQGSEA. CDR3 nucleotide sequence: TGCAGCGTTGAAGAGGTGGAGGCGACTGAAGCTTTCTTT. Translated, it gives CSVEEVEATEAFF.

The rearrangement links TRBV28 to TRBJ1-1; possibly TRBD1 for D (5 bases). The CDR3 covers 13 residues. Germline CDR1 reads MDHEN; CDR2 reads SYDVKM. V was shortened by 5 bases and J by 5 bases, with 12 bases between the two germline ends. CDR3 DNA: TGTGCCAGCAGTCCAGATCCAGGGACTGAAGCTTTCTTT. Its translation: CASSPDPGTEAFF.

The chain's CDR3 is CASSQDTGLIQPQHF. The CDR3 DNA reads TGTGCCAGCAGCCAAGATACAGGGCTGATTCAGCCCCAGCATTTT. The chain carries TRBV3-1 (or the pseudogene TRBV3-2) and TRBJ1-5; TRBD1 might be the D (6 bases). Trimming pared 0 bases from V and 6 bases from J, leaving 12 bases between. This CDR3 comprises 15 residues. CDR1 and CDR2 from the germline V gene are LGHDT and YNNKEL (reference sequence).

The V call is TRBV29-1, the J call TRBJ1-5, with D maybe TRBD1 (5 bases). Between the trimmed V and J ends, which lost 4 bases and 3 bases, there was a span of 7 bases. This CDR3 region has 12 residues. Per the germline V gene, CDR1 is SQVTM and CDR2 is ANQGSEA. This chain's CDR3 is CSVAGDNQPQHF. CDR3 coding DNA: TGCAGCGTTGCGGGGGACAATCAGCCCCAGCATTTT.

The DNA for the CDR3 is TGTGCCAGCAGACAGGGTAGAATGAACACTGAAGCTTTCTTT. It codes for CASRQGRMNTEAFF. This sequence joins TRBV6-5 and TRBJ1-1; a possible D gene is TRBD1 (6 bases). The CDR3 has 14 residues. V lost 6 bases, J lost 0 bases, and 11 bases lay in between. Germline CDR1 is MNHEY and CDR2 is SVGAGI.

The chain has TRBV14 and TRBJ2-3, with D possibly TRBD1 on 5 matching bases. The length of the CDR3 is 15 residues. V lost 4 bases to trimming and J lost 8 bases, with 19 bases between them. CDR1 and CDR2 from the germline V gene are SGHDN and FVKESK. The CDR3 loop is CASSRPAGWSRTQYF. For the CDR3, the DNA is TGTGCCAGCAGCCGGCCGGCAGGGTGGTCTCGTACGCAGTATTTT.

This chain uses TRBV7-9 with TRBJ2-1; 7 bases fit TRBD2. CDR1 is SEHNR, CDR2 FQNEAQ, per germline (reference sequence). The CDR3 extends over 12 amino acids. After removal of 5 bases from V and 15 bases from J, the junction contained 10 bases not matched to a gene. The DNA for the CDR3 is TGTGCCAGCAGCGGGACCGGGACTACCCCGTTCTTC. It specifies CASSGTGTTPFF.

This rearrangement joins TRBV7-9 to TRBJ1-1; D might be TRBD1 (6 bases). Germline V gene data show CDR1 as SEHNR and CDR2 as FQNEAQ (reference sequence). The CDR3 extends over 13 amino acids. V was shortened by 6 bases and J by 4 bases, with 12 bases between the two germline ends. The CDR3 spells CASSFTGTTEAFF. The DNA of the CDR3 is TGTGCCAGCAGTTTCACAGGGACCACTGAAGCTTTCTTT.

The J gene is TRBJ2-4, the V gene TRBV6-8; a possible D gene is TRBD2 (5 bases). Germline-derived CDR1 and CDR2 are MNHGY and SAAAGT. The CDR3 totals 15 residues. Trimming took 4 bases from V and 3 from J, leaving 13 bases between them. As DNA, the CDR3 is TGTGCCAGCAGTTCTATCGGGGATTGCAAAAACATTCAGTACTTC. It codes for CASSSIGDCKNIQYF.

This clone was counted once. The CDR3 DNA is TGTGCCAGCAGCTTGGAGAGCAGGGGAATAGCCAAAAACATTCAGTACTTC. It translates to CASSLESRGIAKNIQYF. The chain is built from TRBV5-6 and TRBJ2-4, with a tentative D call TRBD1 (6 bases). V lost 0 bases, J lost 0 bases, and 13 bases lay in between. This CDR3 comprises 17 residues. The germline gives CDR1 SGHDT, CDR2 YYEEEE.

The rearrangement uses TRBV24-1 and TRBJ1-2; 10 nucleotides match TRBD1. The CDR3 loop spans 14 amino acids. V shed 6 bases and J 4 bases; nucleotides not matched to a gene: 4. In germline, CDR1 is KGHDR, CDR2 SFDVKD. The CDR3 sequence: CATSSGQGTYGYTF. As DNA, the CDR3 is TGTGCCACCAGTTCGGGACAGGGGACCTATGGCTACACCTTC.

The chain employs TRBV12-3 or TRBV12-4 and TRBJ2-1; 8 bases are shared with TRBD2. The CDR3 is 13 residues long. J lost 10 bases, V lost 3 bases, and 5 bases had no gene match. CDR3 bases: TGTGCCAGCAGTTTTAGCGGGGTGAGCGAGCAGTTCTTC. Translating it yields CASSFSGVSEQFF.

The CDR3 coding sequence is TGTGCCAGCAGTTTATCGGGGGGAGGCGGCTACACCTTC. Residues: CASSLSGGGGYTF. This chain connects TRBV27 to TRBJ1-2, with D maybe TRBD1 (5 bases). Trimming pared 0 bases from V and 8 bases from J, leaving 10 bases between. CDR3 length: 13 residues. The germline CDR1 and CDR2 sequences are MNHEY and SMNVEV (reference sequence).

This chain joins TRBV27 and TRBJ2-7; TRBD1 aligns across 12 bases. The CDR3 covers 14 residues. V was pared by 5 bases and J by 4 bases, with 3 bases of the junction left unmatched. Germline assignment: CDR1 MNHEY and CDR2 SMNVEV (reference sequence). The CDR3, as DNA: TGTGCCAGCAGTGGGACAGGGGGCCAGTACGAGCAGTACTTC. Protein: CASSGTGGQYEQYF.

The chain uses TRBV18 and TRBJ2-7; TRBD1 matches 10 bases. There are 15 residues in the CDR3. The germline V gene has CDR1 KGHSH and CDR2 LQKENI. J was trimmed by 6 bases and V by 3 bases; bases with no gene match: 8. CDR3 sequence (DNA): TGTGCCAGCTCACCTTCCGGGACAGGGGCAATCGAGCAGTACTTC. Translating it yields CASSPSGTGAIEQYF.

The rearrangement links TRBV27 to TRBJ2-5; D remains unclear. Germline CDR1 reads MNHEY; CDR2 reads SMNVEV (reference sequence). This CDR3 is 13 amino acids long. Deletions cut 8 bases from V and 2 bases from J, with 12 bases between. This CDR3 reads CASQRSPQETQYF. In DNA, the CDR3 is TGTGCCAGCCAGCGCTCTCCTCAAGAGACCCAGTACTTC.

CDR3: CSGTPDRLNTEAFF. The CDR3 DNA reads TGCAGCGGTACACCGGACAGATTGAACACTGAAGCTTTCTTT. J is TRBJ1-1 and V is TRBV29-1; D is perhaps TRBD1 (6 bases). The length of the CDR3 is 14 residues. Deletions cut 7 bases from V and 0 bases from J, with 15 bases between. Germline V lookup: CDR1 SQVTM, CDR2 ANQGSEA.

The rearrangement uses TRBV5-1 and TRBJ1-4; D not resolved. This CDR3 is built from 14 residues. The V and J ends lost 4 bases and 5 bases respectively, with 12 bases between them. Germline CDR1 and CDR2: SGHRS and YFSETQ. CDR3 DNA: TGCGCCAGCAGCGTCTCAAGCGGGAATGAAAAACTGTTTTTT. Protein: CASSVSSGNEKLFF.

The chain combines TRBV9 with TRBJ2-2; D may be TRBD2 (6 bases). Germline V gene data show CDR1 as SGDLS and CDR2 as YYNGEE. CDR3 length: 12 residues. Trimming pared 3 bases from V and 10 bases from J, leaving 10 bases between. The DNA for the CDR3 is TGTGCCAGCAGCGGAGGAGGGCTGGAGCTGTTTTTT. It is translated as CASSGGGLELFF.

The V call is TRBV7-2, the J call TRBJ1-3; 7 nucleotides align to TRBD1. The CDR3 spans 15 residues. Germline assignment: CDR1 SGHTA and CDR2 FQGNSA. J lost 4 bases, V lost 3 bases, and 6 bases had no gene match. CDR3 nucleotides: TGTGCCAGCAGCTTTAACAGGGGAAGAGGAAACACCATATATTTT. The encoded protein is CASSFNRGRGNTIYF.

This chain links TRBV24-1 with TRBJ2-5; TRBD2 aligns across 9 bases. The V segment lost 4 bases and the J segment 4 bases; nucleotides outside the gene matches: 9. Per germline, CDR1 KGHDR and CDR2 SFDVKD. The CDR3 totals 16 residues. The CDR3 DNA is TGTGCCACCAGTGACCCTAGCGGGGCCGCATCAGAGACCCAGTACTTC. Amino acids: CATSDPSGAASETQYF.

The chain couples TRBV19 to TRBJ1-5, with D possibly matching TRBD1 (5 bases). Trimming cost V 4 bases and J 2 bases, with 21 bases left between them. Germline V lookup: CDR1 LNHDA, CDR2 SQIVND (reference sequence). There are 18 residues in the CDR3. The CDR3 loop is CASSSLPTEPFGNQPQHF. The CDR3 DNA reads as TGTGCCAGTAGTAGCCTCCCGACAGAGCCCTTTGGCAATCAGCCCCAGCATTTT.

This chain uses TRBV7-8 with TRBJ2-5; D possibly corresponds to TRBD2 (6 bases). V gave up 1 base and J gave up 5 bases, with 17 bases separating them. This CDR3 spans 16 amino acids. CDR1 and CDR2 (germline): SGHVS, FQNEAQ. The CDR3 here is CASSLGRVQVIETQYF. CDR3 in DNA: TGTGCCAGCAGCTTAGGGAGGGTTCAGGTGATCGAGACCCAGTACTTC.

The gene calls are TRBV2 and TRBJ2-6; 8 nucleotides agree with TRBD1. From germline, CDR1 is SNHLY and CDR2 FYNNEI. The junction had 10 bases not matched to a gene; V was cut back by 6 bases and J by 0 bases. CDR3 length: 18 residues. CDR3 region: CASRLQGAILSGANVLTF. In DNA form, the CDR3 reads TGTGCCAGCAGGCTTCAGGGGGCGATCCTCTCTGGGGCCAACGTCCTGACTTTC.

The chain carries TRBV27 and TRBJ1-3, with D tentatively TRBD1 (6 bases). The V gene lost 6 bases and the J gene lost 3 bases, with 15 bases spanning the gap. The CDR3 runs to 15 residues. Germline lookup yields CDR1 MNHEY and CDR2 SMNVEV (reference sequence). CDR3 sequence: CASRPLTTGGNTIYF. The CDR3 DNA reads as TGTGCCAGCAGGCCCCTTACGACAGGTGGAAACACCATATATTTT.

This CDR3 is CASDKGGGLLNTEAFF. The CDR3 nucleotides are TGCGCCAGTGACAAAGGGGGGGGCCTCCTGAACACTGAAGCTTTCTTT. This rearrangement joins TRBV10-1 to TRBJ1-1, with D perhaps matching TRBD1 (6 bases). The germline CDR1 and CDR2 sequences are WNHNN and SYGVQD (reference sequence). This CDR3 comprises 16 residues. Trimming left V 9 bases short and J 0 bases short, with 20 bases between.

J is TRBJ2-1 and V is TRBV14; no clear D. This CDR3 has 15 amino acids. Germline CDR1 and CDR2: SGHDN and FVKESK. The germline V and J ends were trimmed by 0 bases and 0 bases, with 6 bases remaining between them. The DNA of the CDR3 is TGTGCCAGCAGCCAAGACACTCACTCCTACAATGAGCAGTTCTTC. Translated: CASSQDTHSYNEQFF.

The V and J genes are TRBV19 and TRBJ1-4, with D possibly matching TRBD1 (5 bases). The CDR3 is made up of 11 amino acids. The germline CDR1 and CDR2 sequences are LNHDA and SQIVND (reference sequence). Trimming took 4 bases from V and 8 from J, leaving 5 bases between them. In DNA, the CDR3 is TGTGCCAGTAGTAAGGGGGAAAAACTGTTTTTT. Its translation is CASSKGEKLFF.